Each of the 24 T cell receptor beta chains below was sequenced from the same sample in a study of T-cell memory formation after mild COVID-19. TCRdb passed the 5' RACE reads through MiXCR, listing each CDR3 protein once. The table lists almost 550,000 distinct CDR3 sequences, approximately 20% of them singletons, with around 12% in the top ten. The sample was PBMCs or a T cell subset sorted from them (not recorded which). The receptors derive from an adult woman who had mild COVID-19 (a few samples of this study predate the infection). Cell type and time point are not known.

The CDR3, as DNA: TGTGCCAGCAGTGCCTCCGGACAGTTCATCGAGCAGTACTTC. This encodes CASSASGQFIEQYF. The J gene is TRBJ2-7, the V gene TRBV6-1; the D gene is possibly TRBD1 (6 bases). Trimming removed 4 bases at V and 6 bases at J, with 16 bases between. The CDR3 extends over 14 amino acids. Looked up from germline, CDR1 is MNHNS and CDR2 is SASEGT.

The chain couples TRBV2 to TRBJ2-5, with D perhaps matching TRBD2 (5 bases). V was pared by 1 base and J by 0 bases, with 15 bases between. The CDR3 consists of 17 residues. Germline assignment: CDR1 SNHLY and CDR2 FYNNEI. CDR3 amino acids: CASSEEYETTDQETQYF. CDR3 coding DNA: TGTGCCAGCAGTGAAGAGTACGAGACTACTGACCAAGAGACCCAGTACTTC. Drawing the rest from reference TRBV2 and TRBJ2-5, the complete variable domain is EPEVTQTPSHQVTQMGQEVILRCVPISNHLYFYWYRQILGQKVEFLVSFYNNEISEKSEIFDDQFSVERPDGSNFTLKIRSTKLEDSAMYFCASSEEYETTDQETQYFGPGTRLLVL.

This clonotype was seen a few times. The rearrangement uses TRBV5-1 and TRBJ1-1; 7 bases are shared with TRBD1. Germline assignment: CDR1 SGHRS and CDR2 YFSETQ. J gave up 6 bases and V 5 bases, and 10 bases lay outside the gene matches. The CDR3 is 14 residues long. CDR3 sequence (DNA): TGCGCCAGCAGACCGGGACAGTGGTGGGCTGAAGCTTTCTTT. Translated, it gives CASRPGQWWAEAFF.

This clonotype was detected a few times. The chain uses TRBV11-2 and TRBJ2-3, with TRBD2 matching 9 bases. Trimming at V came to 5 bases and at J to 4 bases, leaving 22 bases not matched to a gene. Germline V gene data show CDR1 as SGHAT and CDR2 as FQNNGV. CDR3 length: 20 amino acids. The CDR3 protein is CASSPRVGFGAGGRADTQYF. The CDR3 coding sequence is TGTGCCAGCAGCCCCCGGGTGGGATTTGGAGCGGGAGGACGGGCAGATACGCAGTATTTT.

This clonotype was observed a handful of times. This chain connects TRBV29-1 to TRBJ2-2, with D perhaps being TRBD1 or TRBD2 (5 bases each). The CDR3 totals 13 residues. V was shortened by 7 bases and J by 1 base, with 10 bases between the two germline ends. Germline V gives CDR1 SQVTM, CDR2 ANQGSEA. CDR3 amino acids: CSGGTENTGELFF. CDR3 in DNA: TGCAGCGGGGGGACGGAGAACACCGGGGAGCTGTTTTTT.

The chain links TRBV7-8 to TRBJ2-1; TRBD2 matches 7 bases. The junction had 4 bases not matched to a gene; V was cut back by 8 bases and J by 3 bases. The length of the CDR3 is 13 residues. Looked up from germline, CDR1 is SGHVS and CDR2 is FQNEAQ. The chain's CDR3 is CASWGGNYNEQFF. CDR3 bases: TGTGCCAGCTGGGGGGGAAACTACAATGAGCAGTTCTTC.

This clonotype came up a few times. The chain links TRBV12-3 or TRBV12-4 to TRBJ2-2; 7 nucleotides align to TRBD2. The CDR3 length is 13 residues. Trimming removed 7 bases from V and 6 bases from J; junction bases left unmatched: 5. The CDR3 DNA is TGTGCCAGCACCTCGGGGGGATCCGGGGAGCTGTTTTTT. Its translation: CASTSGGSGELFF.

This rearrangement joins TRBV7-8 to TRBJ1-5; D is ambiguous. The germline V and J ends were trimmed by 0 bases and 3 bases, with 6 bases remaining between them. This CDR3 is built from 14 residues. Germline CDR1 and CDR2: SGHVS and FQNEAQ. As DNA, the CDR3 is TGTGCCAGCAGCTTAGCCAGGACCAATCAGCCCCAGCATTTT. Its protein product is CASSLARTNQPQHF.

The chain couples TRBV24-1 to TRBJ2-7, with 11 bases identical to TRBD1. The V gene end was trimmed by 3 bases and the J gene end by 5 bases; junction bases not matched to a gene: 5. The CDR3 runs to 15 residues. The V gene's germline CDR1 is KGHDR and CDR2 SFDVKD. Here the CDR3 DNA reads TGTGCCACCAGTGATCCCAGGACAGGGGGCGACGAGCAGTACTTC. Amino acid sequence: CATSDPRTGGDEQYF.

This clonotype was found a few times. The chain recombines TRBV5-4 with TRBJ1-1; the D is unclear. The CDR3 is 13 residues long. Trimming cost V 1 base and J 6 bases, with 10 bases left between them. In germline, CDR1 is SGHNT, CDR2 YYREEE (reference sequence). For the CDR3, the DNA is TGTGCCAGCAGCTTGAAACTCGGTCCTGAAGCTTTCTTT. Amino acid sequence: CASSLKLGPEAFF.

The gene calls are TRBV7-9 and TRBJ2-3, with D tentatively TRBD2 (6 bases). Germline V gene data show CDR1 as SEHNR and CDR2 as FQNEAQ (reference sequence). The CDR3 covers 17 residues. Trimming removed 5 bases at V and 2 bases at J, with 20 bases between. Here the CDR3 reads CASSPQVSSGFTDTQYF. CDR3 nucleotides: TGTGCCAGCAGCCCCCAAGTGAGTAGCGGTTTCACAGATACGCAGTATTTT.

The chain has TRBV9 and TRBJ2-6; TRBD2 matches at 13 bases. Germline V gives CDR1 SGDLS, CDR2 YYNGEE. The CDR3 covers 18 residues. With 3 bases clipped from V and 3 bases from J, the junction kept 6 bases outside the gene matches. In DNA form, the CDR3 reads TGTGCCAGCAGCGGATGGACTAGCGGGAGAGGTGGGGCCAACGTCCTGACTTTC. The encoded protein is CASSGWTSGRGGANVLTF.

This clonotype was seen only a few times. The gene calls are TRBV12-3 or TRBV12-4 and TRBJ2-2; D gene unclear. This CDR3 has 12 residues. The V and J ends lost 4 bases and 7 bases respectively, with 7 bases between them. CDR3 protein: CASSSLFGELFF. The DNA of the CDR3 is TGTGCCAGCAGTTCCTTGTTCGGGGAGCTGTTTTTT.

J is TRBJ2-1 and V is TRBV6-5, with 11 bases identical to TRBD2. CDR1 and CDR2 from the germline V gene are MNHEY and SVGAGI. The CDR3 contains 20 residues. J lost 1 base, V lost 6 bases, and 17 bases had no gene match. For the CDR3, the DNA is TGTGCCAGCAGCCCCATTCCGCCGCTTAGGACTAGCGGGTCCTACAATGAGCAGTTCTTC. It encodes CASSPIPPLRTSGSYNEQFF.

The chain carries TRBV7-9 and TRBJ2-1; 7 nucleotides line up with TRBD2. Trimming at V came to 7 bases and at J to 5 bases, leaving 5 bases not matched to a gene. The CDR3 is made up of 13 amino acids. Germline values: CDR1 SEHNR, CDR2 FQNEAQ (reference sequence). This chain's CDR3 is CASIDGRNNEQFF. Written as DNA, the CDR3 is TGTGCCAGCATCGACGGGAGGAACAATGAGCAGTTCTTC. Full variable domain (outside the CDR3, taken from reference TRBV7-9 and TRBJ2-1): DTGVSQNPRHKITKRGQNVTFRCDPISEHNRLYWYRQTLGQGPEFLTYFQNEAQLEKSRLLSDRFSAERPKGSFSTLEIQRTEQGDSAMYLCASIDGRNNEQFFGPGTRLTVL.

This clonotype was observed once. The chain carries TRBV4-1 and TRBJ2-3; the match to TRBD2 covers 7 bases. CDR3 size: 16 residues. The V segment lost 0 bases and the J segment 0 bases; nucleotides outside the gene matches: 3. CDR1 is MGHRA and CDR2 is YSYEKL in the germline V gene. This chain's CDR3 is CASSQEAGLSTDTQYF. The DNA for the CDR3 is TGCGCCAGCAGCCAAGAAGCGGGGCTTAGCACAGATACGCAGTATTTT.

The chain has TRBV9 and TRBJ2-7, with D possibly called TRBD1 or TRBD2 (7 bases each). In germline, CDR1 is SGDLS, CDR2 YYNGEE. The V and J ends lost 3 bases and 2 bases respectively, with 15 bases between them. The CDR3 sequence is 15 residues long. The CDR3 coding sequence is TGTGCCAGCAGCGAGGGGGCTAGCGGAACCTACGAGCAGTACTTC. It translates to CASSEGASGTYEQYF.

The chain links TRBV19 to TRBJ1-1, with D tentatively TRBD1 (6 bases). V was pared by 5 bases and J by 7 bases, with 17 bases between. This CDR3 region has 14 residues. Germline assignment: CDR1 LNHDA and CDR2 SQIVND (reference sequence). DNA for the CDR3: TGTGCCAGTAGTCAACGGCAGGGGAGAAATGAAGCTTTCTTT. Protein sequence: CASSQRQGRNEAFF.

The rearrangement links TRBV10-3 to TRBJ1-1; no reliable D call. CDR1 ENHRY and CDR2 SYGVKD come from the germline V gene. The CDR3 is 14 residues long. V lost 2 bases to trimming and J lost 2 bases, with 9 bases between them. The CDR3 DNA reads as TGTGCCATCAGTGAGGCCGGATTTAACACTGAAGCTTTCTTT. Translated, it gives CAISEAGFNTEAFF.

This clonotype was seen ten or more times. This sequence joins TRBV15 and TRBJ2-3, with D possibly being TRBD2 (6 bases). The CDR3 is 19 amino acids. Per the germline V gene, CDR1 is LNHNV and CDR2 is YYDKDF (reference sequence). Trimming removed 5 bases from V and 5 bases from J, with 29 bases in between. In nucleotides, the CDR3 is TGTGCCACCAGCCCTCCCCAGCAGTTAAGGCGGGTGGGAGGAGATACGCAGTATTTT. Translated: CATSPPQQLRRVGGDTQYF.

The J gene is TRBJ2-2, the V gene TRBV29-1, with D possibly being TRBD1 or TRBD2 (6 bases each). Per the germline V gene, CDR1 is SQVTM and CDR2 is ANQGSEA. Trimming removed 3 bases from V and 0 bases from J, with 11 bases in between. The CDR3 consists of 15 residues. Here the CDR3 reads CSVEGGRSNTGELFF. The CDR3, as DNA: TGCAGCGTTGAGGGGGGCAGGTCGAACACCGGGGAGCTGTTTTTT.

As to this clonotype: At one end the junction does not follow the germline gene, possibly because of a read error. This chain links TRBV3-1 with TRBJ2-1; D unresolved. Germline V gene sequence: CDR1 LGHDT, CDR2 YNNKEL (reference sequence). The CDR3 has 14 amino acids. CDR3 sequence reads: CATSKETPWNQQFF. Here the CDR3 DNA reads TGTGCCACCAGCAAAGAGACCCCTTGGAATCAGCAGTTTTTC.

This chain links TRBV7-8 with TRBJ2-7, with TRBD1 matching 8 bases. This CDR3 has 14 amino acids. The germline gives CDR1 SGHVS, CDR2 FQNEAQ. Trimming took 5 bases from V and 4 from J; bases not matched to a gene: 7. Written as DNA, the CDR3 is TGTGCCAGCAGCAGACAGGGGCTAGGGTACGAGCAGTACTTC. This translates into CASSRQGLGYEQYF.

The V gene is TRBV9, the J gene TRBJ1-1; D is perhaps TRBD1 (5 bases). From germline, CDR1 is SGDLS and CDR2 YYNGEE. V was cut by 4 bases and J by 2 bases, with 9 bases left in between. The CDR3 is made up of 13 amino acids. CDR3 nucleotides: TGTGCCAGCAGCCCCTGGACAAACACTGAAGCTTTCTTT. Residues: CASSPWTNTEAFF.